This entry features one T cell receptor (beta chain) sequence. This clonotype was recorded many times. Its antigen target is currently unknown. Base quality data are lacking; no much larger clone is found one base away. The sample belongs to a study of blood T cells in healthy people across ages (dated by TCRdb to about 2015). With respect to the entire study: Template switching captured roughly one uniquely barcoded TCR beta cDNA molecule per two T cells in model experiments. To track age-related changes in TCR beta repertoire diversity, the study relied on deep sequencing normalized with unique cDNA molecular identifiers. Four age groups were formed from the donors: young (average approximately 15 years), middle-aged (roughly 38), aged (about 62) and long-lived (approximately 78). Two additional independent replicas of 1 million unique cDNA reads from the same blood draw were analyzed for two donors (one aged 18 to 30 and one aged 80 or older). What the study reported, not specific to this receptor: Estimates of total diversity based on one million sequenced T cells were regarded as lower bounds and as underestimates. A strong correlation was found between observed TCR beta diversity and the percentage of naive T cells measured by flow cytometry. Compared with the aged group, the long-lived group had more naive CD4+ T cells, fewer expanded clones and increased TCR diversity, suggesting age selection. The CMV infection status of donors was not known, potentially confounding age-related changes in expanded clonotypes. Because profiling used bulk unsorted PBMCs, naive and antigen-experienced compartments could not be compared conclusively. As age increased, observed TCR beta diversity per million T cells dropped in a roughly linear way, and a significant reduction was already evident by age 40.

The library relied on 5' RACE. The data were produced on an Illumina HiSeq 2500. A second roughly 7 to 11 cycle PCR used a sample-barcoded 5' primer and a J-beta primer mix. A unique molecular identifier was introduced onto each TCR beta cDNA molecule by a template-switch 5' adaptor carrying 12 random nucleotides. At least 3 million CDR3-containing paired-end reads were obtained from each sample. First-strand cDNA was synthesized from all RNA with the Mint cDNA synthesis kit, primed by a TRBC-specific oligonucleotide. Following uracil-DNA glycosylase treatment, all cDNA underwent a first 18-cycle PCR with the universal primers M1SS and BC2_uni_R. In the source study's methods: For normalization, 1 million high-quality reads were randomly selected from each sample, with every read carrying a distinct molecular identifier. Reads sharing molecular identifiers were discarded rather than binned into consensus sequences. CDR3 identification, clonotype clustering and error correction used MiTCR with a Q25 quality threshold and the strictest error-elimination algorithm. A nonparametric unseen species model using Euler transformation provided a lower-bound estimate of total TCR beta diversity. TCRdb reprocessed the public reads (quality trimming at Q25 with fastp, clone calling with MiXCR) and kept in-frame beta chains. Merged by CDR3 protein, the rows form single entries marked with the most common genes and DNA. TCRdb's processing, not the authors' own work, is the source of the V and J calls. The sample table holds 700,000 to 900,000 distinct CDR3 sequences, of which about a quarter were seen once. The top ten constitute about 2.9% of the sample.

V is clipped by 6 bases and J by 5 bases, and the sequence between their germline boundaries is 19 bases long. As encoded in the germline V gene, CDR1 is LGHNT while CDR2 is FRNRAP. The CDR3 spans 15 residues, from the cysteine through the phenylalanine. The retained sequence is limited to the CDR3, 45 bases, with the frame set at the first base. The donors were roughly 40 Caucasian individuals from Russia, aged roughly 6 to 100 years, who were systemically healthy. Approximately 10 milliliters of peripheral blood were collected from each donor into EDTA-treated Vacutainer tubes. PBMCs were isolated by Ficoll-Paque density-gradient centrifugation, with at least 7 million obtained per sample. Total RNA, at least 6 micrograms per sample, was extracted from PBMCs with Trizol reagent. Naive CD45RAhigh/CD27high T cell percentages were measured by flow cytometry on a PBMC aliquot from every donor. These records were also assigned to another study, of T cells of mothers and their children. As that second paper reports: Nine systemically healthy Caucasian individuals, comprising three mothers and their six children, were included as donors. cDNA synthesis used all of the extracted RNA, with approximately 1.4 ug of RNA in each 15 ul reaction. Sample barcodes and 2-4 random nucleotides were added via the M1S primer in the second PCR. Over 9.5 million TCR beta CDR3 reads were obtained for each mother, and around 2.7 million reads were obtained for each child. TCR recombination output is similarly shaped by thymic selection in related and unrelated pairs, with a minor effect exerted by inherited differences. Normalized repertoire overlap was always found to be slightly, but never significantly, higher in related mother-child pairs than in unrelated mother-child pairs. No persistent microchimeric T cell clones were found, with a detection sensitivity of around 100 clones per million clonotypes. The study used deep NGS to compare TCR beta repertoires of mothers and children, seeking features distinguishing related mother-child pairs from unrelated individuals. Mothers averaged roughly 40 +/- 4 years of age and children averaged about 10 +/- 4 years. Libraries were sequenced on Illumina HiSeq 2000 with 100+100 nt paired-end reads after adapter ligation with NEBNext reagents. To avoid cross-contamination, the mother libraries and the child libraries were prepared a month apart and sequenced in separate runs. Between roughly 500,000 and 2,300,000 distinct TCR beta clonotypes were identified per donor. Naive TCR beta clonotypes were estimated from low-frequency clonotypes matched to each donor's FACS-determined naive share, without sorting.

This clonotype was obtained from a boy between 10 and 17 years old in good health. Material for sequencing was blood. The chain employs TRBV12-5 and TRBJ2-5; the D gene is possibly TRBD1 or TRBD2, with 5 bases matching each. CDR3 protein: CASGPSAGWGETQYF. The nucleotide sequence is given as TGTGCTAGTGGCCCCTCCGCCGGCTGGGGGGAGACCCAGTACTTC.